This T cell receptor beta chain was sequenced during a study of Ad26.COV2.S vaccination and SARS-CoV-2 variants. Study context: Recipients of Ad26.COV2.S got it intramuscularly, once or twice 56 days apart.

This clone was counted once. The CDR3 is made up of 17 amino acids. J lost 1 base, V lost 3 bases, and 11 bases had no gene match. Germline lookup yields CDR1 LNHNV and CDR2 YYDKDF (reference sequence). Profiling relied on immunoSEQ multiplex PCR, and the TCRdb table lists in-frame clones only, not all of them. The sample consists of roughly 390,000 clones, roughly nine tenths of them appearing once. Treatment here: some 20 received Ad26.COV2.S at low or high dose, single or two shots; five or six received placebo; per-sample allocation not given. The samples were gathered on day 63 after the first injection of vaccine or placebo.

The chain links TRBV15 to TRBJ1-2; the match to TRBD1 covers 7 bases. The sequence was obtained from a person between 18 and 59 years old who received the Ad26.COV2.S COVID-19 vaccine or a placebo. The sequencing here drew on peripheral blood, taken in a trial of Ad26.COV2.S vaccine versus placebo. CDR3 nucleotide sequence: TGTGCCACCAGCAGCGAACTCCGGACAGGAGATAACTATGGCTACACCTTC. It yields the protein CATSSELRTGDNYGYTF.